The rows below give T cell receptor beta chains drawn from one sample of a study of blood T cell repertoires in COVID-19. The protocol was immunoSEQ multiplex PCR, while the TCRdb copy is restricted to in-frame clones and leaves out a portion. The data show just under 150,000 clones, roughly 87% seen once. What was sequenced was peripheral blood. The receptors come from a woman aged 50 to 60 with acute or convalescent COVID-19. The CDR3 runs from the conserved cysteine through the conserved F or W. The D gene is left open where the match is weak. Only part of the rows carry a size: once, few, many, or a class if the clone is expanded.

j_call	clone_size	d_call	v_call	cdr3_nt	cdr3_aa
TRBJ2-1	.	.	TRBV7-3	TGTGCCAGCAGCTTAACTCCCCGGGACTCCTACAATGAGCAGTTCTTC	CASSLTPRDSYNEQFF
TRBJ2-1	.	.	TRBV19	TGTGCCAGTAGGGGGCTCGGGGGAGTCTACAATGAGCAGTTCTTC	CASRGLGGVYNEQFF
TRBJ2-3	.	TRBD2	TRBV4-1	TGCGCCAGCGTCCCCCACGGGGGGGCGGATACGCAGTATTTT	CASVPHGGADTQYF
TRBJ1-5	.	.	TRBV19	TGTGCCAGTAGTATAGTCGGAGGAGAATATAGCAATCAGCCCCAGCATTTT	CASSIVGGEYSNQPQHF
TRBJ2-1	.	.	TRBV9	TGTGCCAGCAGCGAGCGGTCGGGAGATGAGCAGTTCTTC	CASSERSGDEQFF
TRBJ2-7	.	.	TRBV13	TGTGCCAGCAGCTTAGCAGGGAGGTCCTACGAGCAGTACTTC	CASSLAGRSYEQYF
TRBJ1-1	.	.	TRBV5-6	TGTGCCAGCAGCACGACACCGAACACTGAAGCTTTCTTT	CASSTTPNTEAFF
TRBJ2-2	once	TRBD1	TRBV5-4	TGTGCCAGCAGCTTGCCGGACAGGGGGCTTTGGGGGGCCGGGGAGCTGTTTTTT	CASSLPDRGLWGAGELFF
TRBJ1-3	.	TRBD1	TRBV6-5	TGTGCCAGCAGCCAGGGGGTTGGAAACACCATATATTTT	CASSQGVGNTIYF
TRBJ2-7	.	TRBD1	TRBV6-5	TGTGCCAGTAAATCGGGACAGGGGACCTCCTACGAGCAGTACTTC	CASKSGQGTSYEQYF
TRBJ1-1	.	TRBD1	TRBV30	TGTGCCTGGAGCTCTAAGGGGGCCGGCGGGATGTATGAAGCTTTCTTT	CAWSSKGAGGMYEAFF
TRBJ1-1	.	TRBD1	TRBV11-2	TGTGCCAGCAGCTTTCCAGGGGGGTACGAACAAACTGAAGCTTTCTTT	CASSFPGGYEQTEAFF
TRBJ1-1	few	.	TRBV7-8	TGTGCCAGCAAACAGGGAGGGGACACTGAAGCTTTCTTT	CASKQGGDTEAFF
TRBJ2-2	.	TRBD1	TRBV11-3	TGTGCCAGCAGCTTAGCGCAGGGGGCGATCGCCGGGGAGCTGTTTTTT	CASSLAQGAIAGELFF
TRBJ2-2	.	.	TRBV11-2	TGTGCCAGCAGCTTAGTTGGAGGGTTGATCGGGGAGCTGTTTTTT	CASSLVGGLIGELFF
TRBJ1-1	few	.	TRBV12-3/TRBV12-4	TGTGCCAGCAGGATCAGGGAGGGCACTGAAGCTTTCTTT	CASRIREGTEAFF
TRBJ2-5	.	TRBD1	TRBV11-2	TGTGCCAGCAGTCCTACCGGGACAGGGCCCGAGACCCAGTACTTC	CASSPTGTGPETQYF
TRBJ1-4	.	.	TRBV20-1	TGCAGTGTCGCAACTAATGAAAAACTGTTTTTT	CSVATNEKLFF
TRBJ2-7	.	TRBD1	TRBV24-1	TGTGCCACCAGTGATGCCGGACAGGGGGCTTACGAGCAGTACTTC	CATSDAGQGAYEQYF
TRBJ1-1	.	.	TRBV10-3	TGTGCCATCAGTGAGGGGGTTGGGAGCCCTGAAGCTTTCTTT	CAISEGVGSPEAFF
TRBJ2-1	.	.	TRBV18	TGTGCCAGCTCAGGGGGGAGGTACAATGAGCAGTTCTTC	CASSGGRYNEQFF